These 28 T cell receptor beta chains share one sample of origin, sequenced in a study of a mutant IDH1 vaccine in newly diagnosed glioma (dated by TCRdb to the early 2020s). No antigen is known for these receptors. The time point label, read with the paper, signifies: week 47, end of study. Each vaccine dose, consisting of 300 ug of a 20-mer mutant IDH1 peptide in Montanide, was administered subcutaneously with topical imiquimod. Library preparation was by the immunoSEQ multiplex PCR assay. TCRdb obtained this table from immuneACCESS and retained in-frame rearrangements with V and J assigned. These tables miss some clones; where compared with another copy, unresolved V genes account for less than half of the shortfall, and the remainder is unexplained. This sample has tens of thousands of clones in its table, and 75% of those were observed once. Roughly 5.3% of the sample belongs to the ten largest clones.

The specimen comprised PBMCs, sampled from a glioma patient whose treatment included an IDH1 peptide vaccine. These receptors all stem from a man aged 50 to 59 with glioma.

The chain uses TRBV7-2 and TRBJ1-6; TRBD1 might be the D (6 bases). Trimming shortened V by 3 bases and J by 1 base, and 10 bases separated the two germline ends. The CDR3 covers 16 residues. The germline V gene encodes CDR1 SGHTA and CDR2 FQGNSA. CDR3 sequence: CASSFTGFSYNSPLHF. The CDR3 coding sequence is TGTGCCAGCAGCTTCACAGGGTTTTCCTATAATTCACCCCTCCACTTT.

This clone was observed a few times. The rearrangement joins TRBV2 to TRBJ2-7; no reliable D call. Trimming left V 2 bases short and J 3 bases short, with 8 bases between. The CDR3 length is 13 residues. Germline CDR1 and CDR2: SNHLY and FYNNEI. The CDR3 here is CASSEWAVYEQYF. In DNA form, the CDR3 reads TGTGCCAGCAGTGAATGGGCGGTCTACGAGCAGTACTTC.

The chain is built from TRBV6-8 and TRBJ2-5; 7 positions match TRBD2. The germline V gene has CDR1 MNHGY and CDR2 SAAAGT. This CDR3 is 17 amino acids long. Trimming at V came to 2 bases and at J to 2 bases, leaving 11 bases not matched to a gene. CDR3 nucleotide sequence: TGTGCCAGCAGTTACGGGAGGGGACCTACTGAACAAGAGACCCAGTACTTC. Translating it yields CASSYGRGPTEQETQYF.

Here the CDR3 reads CASRPTGTELSPLHF. CDR3 bases: TGTGCCAGCAGGCCCACCGGGACAGAGCTTTCACCCCTCCACTTT. V gene TRBV6-1 combines with J gene TRBJ1-6; 7 bases align to TRBD1. Looked up from germline, CDR1 is MNHNS and CDR2 is SASEGT. Trimming cost V 6 bases and J 9 bases; bases outside gene matches: 11. This CDR3 is 15 amino acids long.

V gene TRBV6-1 combines with J gene TRBJ1-5, with D possibly TRBD1 on 5 matching bases. Trimming removed 5 bases from V and 3 bases from J, with 14 bases in between. The CDR3 extends over 15 amino acids. CDR1 is MNHNS, CDR2 SASEGT, per germline. The CDR3 region is CASSWERGHNQPQHF. The CDR3 region has the DNA TGTGCCAGCAGTTGGGAAAGAGGACACAATCAGCCCCAGCATTTT.

J is TRBJ1-1 and V is TRBV19, with a possible D match to TRBD1 (5 bases). In germline, CDR1 is LNHDA, CDR2 SQIVND (reference sequence). This CDR3 is built from 13 residues. V was clipped by 5 bases and J by 3 bases, with 10 bases between them. The CDR3 reads CASSVDSYTEAFF. The CDR3 DNA reads TGTGCCAGTAGTGTCGACAGCTACACTGAAGCTTTCTTT.

This clone was observed a handful of times. This sequence joins TRBV5-6 and TRBJ2-3; D unresolved. The CDR3 is made up of 11 amino acids. Germline loops: CDR1 SGHDT, CDR2 YYEEEE. V lost 0 bases and J 4 bases, leaving 0 bases between the germline ends. CDR3 in amino acids: CASSLADTQYF. In DNA, the CDR3 is TGTGCCAGCAGCTTGGCAGATACGCAGTATTTT.

To note about this clone: A read error may account for a junction end that differs from germline. The chain uses TRBV4-2 and TRBJ2-7; D is ambiguous. The length of the CDR3 is 15 residues. Germline V gene sequence: CDR1 LGHNA, CDR2 YNFKEQ. CDR3 amino acids: CASSPLRESSNEQYF. CDR3 sequence (DNA): TGTGCCAGCAGCCCCCTAAGGGAAAGCTCCAACGAGCAGTACTTC.

In DNA, the CDR3 is TGTGCCACCAGCACAGGGACCTATAGCAATCAGCCCCAGCATTTT. Translating gives CATSTGTYSNQPQHF. V gene TRBV15 combines with J gene TRBJ1-5, with a tentative D call TRBD1 (5 bases). Germline V gene lookup returns CDR1 LNHNV and CDR2 YYDKDF (reference sequence). This CDR3 region has 15 residues. V gave up 4 bases and J gave up 0 bases, with 10 bases separating them.

This clone has only one observation. The CDR3 DNA follows: TGTGCCAGCAGCGGACAGCAGGGTCAGCCCCAGCATTTT. Translating gives CASSGQQGQPQHF. This chain connects TRBV6-5 to TRBJ1-5; D might be TRBD1 (6 bases). CDR1 and CDR2 (germline): MNHEY, SVGAGI. The CDR3 is 13 residues long. V was cut by 6 bases and J by 6 bases, with 12 bases left in between.

J is TRBJ1-5 and V is TRBV10-3; D perhaps matches TRBD1 (6 bases). The germline gives CDR1 ENHRY, CDR2 SYGVKD. The CDR3 sequence is 13 residues long. The V and J ends lost 11 bases and 4 bases respectively, with 15 bases between them. Here the CDR3 reads CASTRGGNQPQHF. The CDR3 DNA reads as TGTGCCTCCACCCGAGGGGGGAATCAGCCCCAGCATTTT.

This clone turned up a few times. The chain couples TRBV9 to TRBJ1-1, with unresolved D. Germline-derived CDR1 and CDR2 are SGDLS and YYNGEE. CDR3 length: 16 amino acids. V gave up 0 bases and J gave up 1 base, with 13 bases separating them. The CDR3 loop is CASSVDPAPWNTEAFF. The CDR3 DNA follows: TGTGCCAGCAGCGTAGATCCAGCCCCATGGAACACTGAAGCTTTCTTT.

The sample holds one count of this clone. J is TRBJ1-5 and V is TRBV19, with D tentatively TRBD1 (5 bases). Deletions cut 3 bases from V and 3 bases from J, with 9 bases between. CDR3 length: 14 amino acids. Germline V gene lookup returns CDR1 LNHDA and CDR2 SQIVND (reference sequence). The CDR3 bases are TGTGCCAGTAGTATGACAGAGGCCAATCAGCCCCAGCATTTT. This sequence encodes CASSMTEANQPQHF. Variable domain in full (rest from reference TRBV19 and TRBJ1-5): DGGITQSPKYLFRKEGQNVTLSCEQNLNHDAMYWYRQDPGQGLRLIYYSQIVNDFQKGDIAEGYSVSREKKESFPLTVTSAQKNPTAFYLCASSMTEANQPQHFGDGTRLSIL.

This clone came up a few times. This rearrangement joins TRBV6-5 to TRBJ2-5; possibly TRBD1 for D (6 bases). Trimming left V 4 bases short and J 10 bases short, with 19 bases between. CDR3 length: 14 amino acids. Germline assignment: CDR1 MNHEY and CDR2 SVGAGI. Written as DNA, the CDR3 is TGTGCCAGCAGTTCAGGGGCCAATGAAGGTGTCCAGTACTTC. Residues: CASSSGANEGVQYF.

The rearrangement uses TRBV5-1 and TRBJ1-5; tentative D call: TRBD1 (6 bases). Trimming cost V 2 bases and J 4 bases, with 10 bases left between them. Germline V gives CDR1 SGHRS, CDR2 YFSETQ. The CDR3 runs to 14 residues. The CDR3 loop is CASSLQGGNQPQHF. DNA for the CDR3: TGCGCCAGCAGCTTACAGGGTGGTAATCAGCCCCAGCATTTT.

J is TRBJ2-7 and V is TRBV7-9; D unclear. With 2 bases removed from V and 6 bases from J, the gap between germline ends came to 5 bases. Germline V CDR1 and CDR2: SEHNR, FQNEAQ (reference sequence). This CDR3 region has 11 residues. The CDR3 here is CASSLSSEQYF. The CDR3 coding sequence is TGTGCCAGCAGCTTATCCAGCGAGCAGTACTTC.

V usage is TRBV7-8 and J usage is TRBJ1-4, with 7 bases fitting TRBD1. The CDR3 length is 15 residues. Germline V gene sequence: CDR1 SGHVS, CDR2 FQNEAQ. J gave up 8 bases and V 2 bases, and 8 bases lay outside the gene matches. The CDR3 loop reads CASSLSPGTDEKLFF. CDR3 in DNA: TGTGCCAGCAGCTTATCCCCCGGGACAGACGAAAAACTGTTTTTT.

This clone was counted a single time. This sequence joins TRBV28 and TRBJ1-2; 7 nucleotides agree with TRBD1. Per the germline V gene, CDR1 is MDHEN and CDR2 is SYDVKM. With 3 bases clipped from V and 7 bases from J, the junction kept 17 bases outside the gene matches. The length of the CDR3 is 17 residues. CDR3 sequence reads: CASSLWRQGPTWGGYTF. The CDR3 DNA reads as TGTGCCAGCAGTTTGTGGAGACAGGGCCCTACCTGGGGTGGCTACACCTTC.

This sequence joins TRBV5-4 and TRBJ2-5; 8 bases align to TRBD1. Germline loops: CDR1 SGHNT, CDR2 YYREEE (reference sequence). With V trimmed by 4 bases and J by 2 bases, 7 bases remained unmatched. The CDR3 loop spans 15 amino acids. The CDR3: CASSAPDREQETQYF. As DNA, the CDR3 is TGTGCCAGCAGCGCTCCGGACAGGGAACAAGAGACCCAGTACTTC. Together with reference TRBV5-4 and TRBJ2-5, the CDR3 gives the full variable domain: ETGVTQSPTHLIKTRGQQVTLRCSSQSGHNTVSWYQQALGQGPQFIFQYYREEENGRGNFPPRFSGLQFPNYSSELNVNALELDDSALYLCASSAPDREQETQYFGPGTRLLVL.

The CDR3 DNA sequence: TGTGCCAGCAAGATATCACCGGGGTTGGGAGAAAAACTGTTTTTT. It encodes CASKISPGLGEKLFF. V and J are TRBV27 and TRBJ1-4; no clear D. This CDR3 comprises 15 residues. Germline V gene lookup returns CDR1 MNHEY and CDR2 SMNVEV (reference sequence). Trimming took off 7 bases at V and 8 bases at J, with 20 bases between the two ends.

The chain joins TRBV7-2 to TRBJ1-4, with a possible D match to TRBD1 (5 bases). The CDR3 runs to 16 residues. Germline V gene lookup returns CDR1 SGHTA and CDR2 FQGNSA. V lost 5 bases, J lost 7 bases, and 20 bases lay in between. CDR3 in amino acids: CASSPFGASPSEKLFF. CDR3 nucleotide sequence: TGTGCCAGCAGCCCCTTTGGGGCGTCACCTAGTGAAAAACTGTTTTTT. The full variable domain, in which reference TRBV7-2 and TRBJ1-4 provide the parts outside the CDR3, is GAGVSQSPSNKVTEKGKDVELRCDPISGHTALYWYRQSLGQGLEFLIYFQGNSAPDKSGLPSDRFSAERTGGSVSTLTIQRTQQEDSAVYLCASSPFGASPSEKLFFGSGTQLSVL.

This clone showed up just a few times. V and J are TRBV27 and TRBJ2-7, with unresolved D. The ends were cut back, 5 bases at V and 0 bases at J, with 14 bases in the middle. The germline CDR1 and CDR2 sequences are MNHEY and SMNVEV (reference sequence). CDR3 size: 15 residues. In DNA, the CDR3 is TGTGCCAGCAGTCAACGTGGGCCATCCTCCTACGAGCAGTACTTC. Protein product: CASSQRGPSSYEQYF.

This clone is deemed medium-sized. V and J are TRBV7-9 and TRBJ1-5; D not resolved. The CDR3 is 12 residues long. V shed 1 base and J shed 6 bases, with 4 bases lying between them. Germline V gene data show CDR1 as SEHNR and CDR2 as FQNEAQ (reference sequence). The CDR3 sequence is CASSLGSQPQHF. CDR3 sequence (DNA): TGTGCCAGCAGCTTAGGAAGTCAGCCCCAGCATTTT. Full variable domain (remainder filled in from reference TRBV7-9 and TRBJ1-5): DTGVSQNPRHKITKRGQNVTFRCDPISEHNRLYWYRQTLGQGPEFLTYFQNEAQLEKSRLLSDRFSAERPKGSFSTLEIQRTEQGDSAMYLCASSLGSQPQHFGDGTRLSIL.

The chain couples TRBV29-1 to TRBJ2-7, with D tentatively TRBD1 (5 bases). From germline, CDR1 is SQVTM and CDR2 ANQGSEA. The CDR3 is made up of 14 amino acids. V gave up 6 bases and J gave up 2 bases, with 17 bases separating them. As DNA, the CDR3 is TGCAGCGTAAGATTACAGGAGTCTCCCTACGAGCAGTACTTC. It yields the protein CSVRLQESPYEQYF.

The rearrangement links TRBV2 to TRBJ1-2; TRBD1 aligns across 8 bases. Germline-derived CDR1 and CDR2 are SNHLY and FYNNEI. The CDR3 contains 13 residues. After removal of 11 bases from V and 2 bases from J, the junction contained 7 bases not matched to a gene. The CDR3 loop reads CAFPGGWNYGYTF. The CDR3 nucleotides are TGTGCCTTCCCAGGGGGCTGGAACTATGGCTACACCTTC.

The V and J genes are TRBV5-1 and TRBJ2-1; no firm D call. The CDR3 extends over 13 amino acids. Per the germline V gene, CDR1 is SGHRS and CDR2 is YFSETQ. Trimming cost V 4 bases and J 10 bases, with 15 bases left between them. Here the CDR3 DNA reads TGCGCCAGCAGCCTCGGGCCTCTTAGGGAGCAGTTCTTC. It yields the protein CASSLGPLREQFF.

This rearrangement joins TRBV10-3 to TRBJ1-4; D unresolved. The V gene's germline CDR1 is ENHRY and CDR2 SYGVKD. The CDR3 covers 12 residues. The V end was cut by 8 bases, the J end by 3 bases, with 7 bases between. For the CDR3, the DNA is TGTGCCATCGGATCGGCTAATGAAAAACTGTTTTTT. This sequence encodes CAIGSANEKLFF.

The rearrangement joins TRBV10-1 to TRBJ1-1; D remains unclear. The ends were cut back, 3 bases at V and 5 bases at J, with 13 bases in the middle. The CDR3 has 14 residues. The germline V gene encodes CDR1 WNHNN and CDR2 SYGVQD (reference sequence). The chain's CDR3 is CASSDPLSGTEAFF. CDR3 nucleotide sequence: TGCGCCAGCAGTGACCCCCTTTCGGGGACTGAAGCTTTCTTT.